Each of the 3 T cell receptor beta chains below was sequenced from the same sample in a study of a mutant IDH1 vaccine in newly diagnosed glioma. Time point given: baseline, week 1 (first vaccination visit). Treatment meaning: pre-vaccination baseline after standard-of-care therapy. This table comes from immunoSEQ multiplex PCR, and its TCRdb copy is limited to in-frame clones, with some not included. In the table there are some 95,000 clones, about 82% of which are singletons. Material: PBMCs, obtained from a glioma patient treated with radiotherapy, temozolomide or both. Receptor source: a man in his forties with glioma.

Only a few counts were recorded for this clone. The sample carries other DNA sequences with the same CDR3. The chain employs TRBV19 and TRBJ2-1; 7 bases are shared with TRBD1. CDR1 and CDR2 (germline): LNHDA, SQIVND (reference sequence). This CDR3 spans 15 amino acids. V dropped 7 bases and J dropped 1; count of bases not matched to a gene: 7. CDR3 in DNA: TGTGCCAGTACCCTGGACAGGTCTTCCTACAATGAGCAGTTCTTC. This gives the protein CASTLDRSSYNEQFF.

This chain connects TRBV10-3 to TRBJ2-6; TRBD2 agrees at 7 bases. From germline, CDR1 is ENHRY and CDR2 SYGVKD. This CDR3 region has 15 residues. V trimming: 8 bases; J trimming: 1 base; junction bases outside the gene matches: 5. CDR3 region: CAISGGLSGANVLTF. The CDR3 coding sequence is TGTGCCATCTCGGGGGGTTTGTCTGGGGCCAACGTCCTGACTTTC.

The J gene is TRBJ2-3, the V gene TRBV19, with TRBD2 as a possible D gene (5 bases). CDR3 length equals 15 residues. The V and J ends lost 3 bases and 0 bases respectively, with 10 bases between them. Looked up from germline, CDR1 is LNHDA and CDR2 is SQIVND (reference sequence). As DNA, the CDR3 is TGTGCCAGTAGTATTTCTAGCTGGAGCACAGATACGCAGTATTTT. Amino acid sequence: CASSISSWSTDTQYF.